The 12 T cell receptor beta chains below come from one sample, sequenced in a study of blood T cell repertoires in COVID-19. Generated by immunoSEQ multiplex PCR, the TCRdb table keeps only in-frame clones and is missing some. This table holds about 200,000 clones, roughly 89% found once. The sample consisted of peripheral blood. The receptors derive from a man under 40 who had recovered from COVID-19.

The chain links TRBV6-4 to TRBJ2-6; possible D gene TRBD1, 5 bases. The V and J ends lost 0 bases and 4 bases respectively, with 13 bases between them. Per germline, CDR1 MRHNA and CDR2 SNTAGT. The length of the CDR3 is 17 residues. The CDR3 bases are TGTGCCAGCAGTGACTCTTTTAGGGGATCAGGGGCCAACGTCCTGACTTTC. Its protein is CASSDSFRGSGANVLTF.

The J gene is TRBJ1-6, the V gene TRBV2; TRBD1 aligns across 7 bases. The germline V gene encodes CDR1 SNHLY and CDR2 FYNNEI. The CDR3 covers 16 residues. V dropped 6 bases and J dropped 7; count of bases not matched to a gene: 12. This CDR3 is CASSRDSGQINSPLHF. DNA of the CDR3: TGTGCCAGCAGCCGCGACTCGGGACAGATCAATTCACCCCTCCACTTT.

This chain joins TRBV3-1 (or the pseudogene TRBV3-2) and TRBJ2-7; possible D gene TRBD1, 6 bases. V was pared by 2 bases and J by 3 bases, with 14 bases between. The CDR3 length is 15 residues. Germline CDR1 and CDR2: LGHDT and YNNKEL (reference sequence). Here the CDR3 DNA reads TGTGCCAGCAGCCAAAGGGGACAACCAGGCTACGAGCAGTACTTC. Amino acids: CASSQRGQPGYEQYF.

The chain carries TRBV19 and TRBJ1-2; D gene unclear. CDR3 length equals 14 residues. Germline CDR1 reads LNHDA; CDR2 reads SQIVND (reference sequence). V lost 7 bases and J lost 3, with 15 bases in between. The CDR3 loop reads CASNQDREDYGYTF. In DNA form, the CDR3 reads TGTGCCAGTAACCAGGACCGGGAGGACTATGGCTACACCTTC.

V usage is TRBV7-6 and J usage is TRBJ2-6, with D maybe TRBD2 (5 bases). This CDR3 contains 15 residues. V shed 5 bases and J shed 1 base, with 9 bases lying between them. Germline lookup yields CDR1 SGHVS and CDR2 FNYEAQ. The CDR3 DNA reads TGTGCCAGCAGCCCAACGGGATCTGGGGCCAACGTCCTGACTTTC. Translating gives CASSPTGSGANVLTF.

V and J are TRBV4-1 and TRBJ1-3; tentative D call: TRBD1 (6 bases). Germline V CDR1 and CDR2: MGHRA, YSYEKL. With 3 bases removed from V and 0 bases from J, the gap between germline ends came to 15 bases. CDR3 length: 17 residues. CDR3 coding DNA: TGCGCCAGCAGCCATCTGGACAGTACCTCCTCTGGAAACACCATATATTTT. Amino acids: CASSHLDSTSSGNTIYF.

To note about this clone: Other DNA sequences in the sample encode the same CDR3. J is TRBJ1-4 and V is TRBV12-3 or TRBV12-4, with D uncertain. The CDR3 sequence is 11 residues long. Deletions cut 3 bases from V and 7 bases from J, with 3 bases between. CDR3 DNA: TGTGCCAGCAGTTTCCGTGAAAAACTGTTTTTT. Amino acids: CASSFREKLFF.

The chain carries TRBV6-5 and TRBJ2-5, with TRBD1 as a possible D gene (5 bases). With 5 bases removed from V and 4 bases from J, the gap between germline ends came to 11 bases. Per the germline V gene, CDR1 is MNHEY and CDR2 is SVGAGI. The CDR3 runs 13 residues. The CDR3 protein is CASSQGFRETQYF. CDR3 in DNA: TGTGCCAGCAGTCAGGGTTTTCGAGAGACCCAGTACTTC.

The chain joins TRBV11-2 to TRBJ2-3; D unresolved. Trimming took 0 bases from V and 0 from J, leaving 10 bases between them. The germline CDR1 and CDR2 sequences are SGHAT and FQNNGV. This CDR3 region has 16 residues. The CDR3 sequence: CASSLDGDSSTDTQYF. CDR3 nucleotide sequence: TGTGCCAGCAGCTTAGACGGCGATAGCAGCACAGATACGCAGTATTTT.

This clone was seen a few times. The rearrangement links TRBV4-3 to TRBJ1-4; the D gene is possibly TRBD1 (5 bases). The CDR3 sequence is 16 residues long. Trimming took 0 bases from V and 6 from J, leaving 14 bases between them. Germline V gene sequence: CDR1 LGHNA, CDR2 YSLEER. CDR3 DNA: TGCGCCAGCAGCCAAGATCAGGGCGGTGGGTATGAAAAACTGTTTTTT. The encoded protein is CASSQDQGGGYEKLFF.

The V call is TRBV27, the J call TRBJ2-1, with D perhaps matching TRBD1 (6 bases). Per the germline V gene, CDR1 is MNHEY and CDR2 is SMNVEV (reference sequence). V dropped 4 bases and J dropped 1 base, with 11 bases sitting between them. The CDR3 totals 15 residues. CDR3 sequence reads: CASSSTGTSYNEQFF. The CDR3, as DNA: TGTGCCAGCAGTTCGACCGGGACATCCTACAATGAGCAGTTCTTC.

The rearrangement joins TRBV4-3 to TRBJ1-2; tentatively, D is TRBD1 (5 bases). Germline CDR1 reads LGHNA; CDR2 reads YSLEER. Trimming shortened V by 0 bases and J by 5 bases, and 10 bases separated the two germline ends. This CDR3 has 14 residues. CDR3 sequence (DNA): TGCGCCAGCAGCCAAGATGGGGGGGGTTATGGCTACACCTTC. This translates into CASSQDGGGYGYTF.